Below, 4 T cell receptor beta chains from the same sample are listed, as sequenced in a study of T and B cells in COVID-19 patients. Each TRB amplification used roughly 220-550 ng of genomic DNA from blood. Multiplex PCR with BIOMED2 TRB-A/B primer pools amplified TRB rearrangements. TCRdb independently ran MiXCR on the multiplex PCR reads; one entry per CDR3 protein. The data contain under 5,500 distinct CDR3 sequences, around 26% of them singletons. The sample was blood. The receptors here all came from a human donor with active COVID-19.

The chain uses TRBV5-4 and TRBJ2-7; 7 bases agree with TRBD1. This CDR3 contains 15 residues. With 3 bases clipped from V and 8 bases from J, the junction kept 14 bases outside the gene matches. Germline loops: CDR1 SGHNT, CDR2 YYREEE (reference sequence). The CDR3 region has the DNA TGTGCCAGCAGCTCCAACAGGGGTGGTACTACGAAGCAGTACTTC. Translating gives CASSSNRGGTTKQYF.

CDR3 protein: CSGGKRVLYNEQFF. The CDR3 DNA sequence: TGCAGTGGGGGTAAGAGGGTCCTCTACAATGAGCAGTTCTTC. This chain joins TRBV20-1 and TRBJ2-1; a possible D gene is TRBD2 (5 bases). Germline lookup yields CDR1 DFQATT and CDR2 SNEGSKA (reference sequence). Trimming left V 7 bases short and J 3 bases short, with 16 bases between. The CDR3 contains 14 residues.

By share of the sample, this clonotype is medium-sized. The rearrangement links TRBV19 to TRBJ2-1; 7 nucleotides align to TRBD2. J was trimmed by 7 bases and V by 5 bases; bases with no gene match: 8. There are 14 residues in the CDR3. Germline assignment: CDR1 LNHDA and CDR2 SQIVND (reference sequence). The CDR3 sequence is CASSRPTGGNEQFF. The DNA for the CDR3 is TGTGCCAGTAGTCGACCGACGGGGGGAAATGAGCAGTTCTTC. The full variable domain, completed using reference TRBV19 and TRBJ2-1, is DGGITQSPKYLFRKEGQNVTLSCEQNLNHDAMYWYRQDPGQGLRLIYYSQIVNDFQKGDIAEGYSVSREKKESFPLTVTSAQKNPTAFYLCASSRPTGGNEQFFGPGTRLTVL.

By proportion, this clonotype is medium-sized. The chain is built from TRBV11-3 and TRBJ2-1; 12 nucleotides match TRBD2. J lost 4 bases, V lost 1 base, and 5 bases had no gene match. The CDR3 contains 17 residues. CDR1 is SGHNT, CDR2 YENEEA, per germline. The CDR3 loop is CASSLVTSGSLYNEQFF. CDR3 nucleotides: TGTGCCAGCAGCTTAGTGACTAGCGGGAGTTTATACAATGAGCAGTTCTTC.